The text below deals with one TCR beta chain. Its antigen is not yet known. No base qualities exist here, and no much larger clone lies one base off it. The data are from a study of T cell responses to AZD1222 COVID-19 vaccine (dated by TCRdb to about 2021). Regarding the study in general: TCR sequencing covered approximately 230 trial participants: 200 to 210 given two doses of AZD1222 and about 26 given two doses of MenACWY control vaccine. Trial participants were enrolled by age into subgroups of 18-55, 56-69 and 70-plus years, and roughly 150, 30 and 60 TCR-sequenced participants, respectively, were included in these subgroups. The paper's findings and limits, for the study overall: In the small 56-69-year group, the increase in depth fell short of significance, most likely because of low power. Most participants were white British and females outnumbered males, and the authors suggested that clonal diversity may have been underestimated. After two AZD1222 doses, spike-specific TCR breadth and depth were significantly higher than at day 0 and than in MenACWY recipients. Because no samples from the day 14 peak response were available, repertoires could be characterized only after the peak T cell response. The vaccine-associated CD4 TCRs covered the entire spike protein, and the dominant responses fell in regions 160-218 and 743-854. Nearly half of unique spike-specific TCRs reportedly recognized epitopes outside regions mutated in the B.1.351 and B.1.1.7 variants. Conclusions about previously exposed vaccinees are limited, since just 5 or 6 AZD1222 recipients were seropositive for SARS-CoV-2 at baseline.

The sample's time point label, in plain terms: sample from adult after SARS-CoV-2 infection, after symptom onset. A couple of convalescent COVID-19 patients, sampled after symptom onset from adults with prior SARS-CoV-2 infection, were also TCR-sequenced for comparison. According to the germline V gene, CDR1 reads MNHEY and CDR2 reads SVGAGI. The CDR3 runs 13 amino acids, cysteine and phenylalanine included. Solely the CDR3 DNA is kept, with 39 bases framed from the first base. After removal of 5 bases from V and 3 bases from J, the junction retains 3 bases not matched to a gene. The CDR3 regions of human TCRbeta chains were subjected to immunosequencing. In the authors' own workflow: Repertoire TCRs were checked for matches against a reference library of SARS-CoV-2-specific TCRs that had been generated using the MIRA antigen-specificity platform. Breadth meant the fraction of unique TCRs that were SARS-CoV-2-associated, whereas depth meant the fraction of total T cells that were SARS-CoV-2-associated. Using the MIRA data, each spike-specific TCR was mapped to the spike region that the TCR reacts to and placed in a CD4 or CD8 class. Log10-transformed breadth and depth values were compared by one-way ANOVA with Sidak's multiple comparisons tests. TCRdb's version of the immuneACCESS table is confined to in-frame rearrangements and falls short of the full clone set. An unresolved V gene accounts for under half of the shortfall where checked; the remainder is of unknown origin. The V and J calls and clone size were taken over from that table, and D and trimming were inferred from the DNA. This sample comprises 140,000 to 150,000 clones, 85% to 95% of them detected only once. The ten most abundant clones make up more than 10% of the sample.

The source was peripheral blood, collected after recovery from COVID-19. The sequence came from an adult who had recovered from COVID-19. Recombination linked TRBV6-5 to TRBJ2-5, and 7 junctional nucleotides match TRBD2. The DNA is TGTGCCAGCAGTCTAACTAGCGAAGAGACCCAGTACTTC. This gives the protein CASSLTSEETQYF.